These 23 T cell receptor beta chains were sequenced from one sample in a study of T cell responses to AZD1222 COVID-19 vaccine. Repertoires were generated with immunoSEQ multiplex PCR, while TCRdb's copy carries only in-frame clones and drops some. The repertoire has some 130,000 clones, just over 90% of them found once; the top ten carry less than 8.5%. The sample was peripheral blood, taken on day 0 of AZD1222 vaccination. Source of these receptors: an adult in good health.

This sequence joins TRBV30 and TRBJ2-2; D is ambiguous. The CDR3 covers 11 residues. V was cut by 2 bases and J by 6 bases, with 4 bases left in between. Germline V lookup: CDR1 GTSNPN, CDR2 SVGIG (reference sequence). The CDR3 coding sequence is TGTGCCTGGAGTCCGCCCGGGGAGCTGTTTTTT. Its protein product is CAWSPPGELFF.

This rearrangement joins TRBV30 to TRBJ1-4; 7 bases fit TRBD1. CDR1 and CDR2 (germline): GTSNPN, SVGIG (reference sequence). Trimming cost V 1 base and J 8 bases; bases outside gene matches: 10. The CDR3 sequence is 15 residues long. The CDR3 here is CAWSARRQGGEKLFF. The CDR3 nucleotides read TGTGCCTGGAGTGCTCGTCGACAGGGTGGGGAAAAACTGTTTTTT.

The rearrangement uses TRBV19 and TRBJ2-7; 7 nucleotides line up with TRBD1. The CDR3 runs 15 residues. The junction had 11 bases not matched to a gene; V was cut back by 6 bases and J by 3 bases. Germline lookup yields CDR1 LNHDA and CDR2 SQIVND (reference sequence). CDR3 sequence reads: CASRSGTASFYEQYF. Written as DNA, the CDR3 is TGTGCCAGTAGATCCGGGACAGCAAGCTTCTACGAGCAGTACTTC.

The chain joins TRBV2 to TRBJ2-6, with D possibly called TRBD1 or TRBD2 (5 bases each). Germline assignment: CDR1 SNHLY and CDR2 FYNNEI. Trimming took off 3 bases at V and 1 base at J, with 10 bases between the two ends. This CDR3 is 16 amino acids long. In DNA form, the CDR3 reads TGTGCCAGCAGTGAGTCAGGGAGTTCTGGGGCCAACGTCCTGACTTTC. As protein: CASSESGSSGANVLTF.

Written as DNA, the CDR3 is TGCAGCGTTGAATGGTCGGGGGAGCAGTACTTC. Translated: CSVEWSGEQYF. The chain joins TRBV29-1 to TRBJ2-7; D might be TRBD2 (5 bases). Germline values: CDR1 SQVTM, CDR2 ANQGSEA. Trimming left V 2 bases short and J 7 bases short, with 9 bases between. The length of the CDR3 is 11 residues.

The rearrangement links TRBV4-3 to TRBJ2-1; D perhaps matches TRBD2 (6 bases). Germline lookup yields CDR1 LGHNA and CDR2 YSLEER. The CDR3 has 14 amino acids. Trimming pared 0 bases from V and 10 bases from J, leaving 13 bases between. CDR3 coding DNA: TGCGCCAGCAGCCAAGATCGGGGGTCGGTAGAGCAGTTCTTC. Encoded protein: CASSQDRGSVEQFF.

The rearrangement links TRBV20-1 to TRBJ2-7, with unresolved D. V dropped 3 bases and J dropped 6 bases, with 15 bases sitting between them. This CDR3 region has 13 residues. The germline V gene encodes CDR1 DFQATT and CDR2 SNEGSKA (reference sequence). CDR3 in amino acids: CSASVQARSEQYF. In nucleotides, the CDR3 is TGCAGTGCTAGTGTTCAGGCCCGTAGCGAGCAGTACTTC.

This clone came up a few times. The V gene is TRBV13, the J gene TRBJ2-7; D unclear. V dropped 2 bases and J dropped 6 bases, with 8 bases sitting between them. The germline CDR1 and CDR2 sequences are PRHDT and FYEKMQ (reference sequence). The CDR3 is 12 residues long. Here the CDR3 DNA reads TGTGCCAGCAGCTTATCTGGGCCCGAGCAGTACTTC. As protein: CASSLSGPEQYF. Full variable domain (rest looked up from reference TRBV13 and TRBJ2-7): AAGVIQSPRHLIKEKRETATLKCYPIPRHDTVYWYQQGPGQDPQFLISFYEKMQSDKGSIPDRFSAQQFSDYHSELNMSSLELGDSALYFCASSLSGPEQYFGPGTRLTVT.

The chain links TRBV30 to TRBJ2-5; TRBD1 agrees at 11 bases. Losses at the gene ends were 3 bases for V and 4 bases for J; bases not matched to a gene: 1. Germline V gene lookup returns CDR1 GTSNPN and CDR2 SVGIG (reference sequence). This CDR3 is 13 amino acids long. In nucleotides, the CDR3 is TGTGCCTGGAGGGACAGGGGGCCAGAGACCCAGTACTTC. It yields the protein CAWRDRGPETQYF.

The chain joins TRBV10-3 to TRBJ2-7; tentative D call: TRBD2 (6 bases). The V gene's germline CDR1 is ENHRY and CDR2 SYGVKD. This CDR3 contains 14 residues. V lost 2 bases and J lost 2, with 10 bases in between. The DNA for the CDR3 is TGTGCCATCAGTGAGGGGGGAGGAACCTACGAGCAGTACTTC. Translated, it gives CAISEGGGTYEQYF.

The CDR3 DNA reads TGCGCCAGCAGCTTGGCCGGGACAGGGGGCCTCACAGATACGCAGTATTTT. It yields the protein CASSLAGTGGLTDTQYF. The J gene is TRBJ2-3, the V gene TRBV5-1; TRBD1 aligns across 12 bases. The CDR3 runs to 17 residues. Germline CDR1 and CDR2: SGHRS and YFSETQ. The trim removed 0 bases at V and 2 bases at J, leaving 4 bases unmatched. Together with reference TRBV5-1 and TRBJ2-3, the CDR3 gives the full variable domain: KAGVTQTPRYLIKTRGQQVTLSCSPISGHRSVSWYQQTPGQGLQFLFEYFSETQRNKGNFPGRFSGRQFSNSRSEMNVSTLELGDSALYLCASSLAGTGGLTDTQYFGPGTRLTVL.

The CDR3 spells CASSPQGGTEAFF. The CDR3 coding sequence is TGCGCCAGCAGCCCCCAGGGGGGCACTGAAGCTTTCTTT. The rearrangement links TRBV5-1 to TRBJ1-1; TRBD1 aligns across 7 bases. CDR1 is SGHRS, CDR2 YFSETQ, per germline. The ends lost 4 bases at V and 4 bases at J; junction bases unmatched: 4. The CDR3 is 13 amino acids.

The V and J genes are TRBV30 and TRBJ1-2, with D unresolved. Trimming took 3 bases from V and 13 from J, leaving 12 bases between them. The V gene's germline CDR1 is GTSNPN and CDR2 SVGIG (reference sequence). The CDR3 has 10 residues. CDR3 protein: CAWSPQCCTF. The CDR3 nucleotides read TGTGCCTGGAGCCCCCAGTGTTGCACCTTC.

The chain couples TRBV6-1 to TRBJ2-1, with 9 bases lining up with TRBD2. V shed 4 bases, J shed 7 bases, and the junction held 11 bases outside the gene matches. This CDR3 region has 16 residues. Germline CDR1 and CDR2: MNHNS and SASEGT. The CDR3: CASSGLAGAGGNEQFF. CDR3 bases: TGTGCCAGCAGTGGGTTAGCGGGGGCCGGTGGGAATGAGCAGTTCTTC.

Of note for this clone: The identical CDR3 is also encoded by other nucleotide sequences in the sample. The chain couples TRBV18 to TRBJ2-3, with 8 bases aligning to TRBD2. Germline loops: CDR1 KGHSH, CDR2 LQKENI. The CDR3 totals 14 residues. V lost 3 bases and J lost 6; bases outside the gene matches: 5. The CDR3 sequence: CASSPGLASDTQYF. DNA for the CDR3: TGTGCCAGCTCACCCGGACTAGCATCTGATACGCAGTATTTT.

The CDR3: CASSLGVGSPLHF. The CDR3 DNA follows: TGCGCCAGCAGCTTGGGCGTTGGTTCACCCCTCCACTTT. The rearrangement uses TRBV5-1 and TRBJ1-6; unclear D gene. Germline V CDR1 and CDR2: SGHRS, YFSETQ. CDR3 length equals 13 residues. V was cut by 0 bases and J by 9 bases, with 7 bases left in between.

The CDR3 protein is CASSVAEGYEQYF. In DNA, the CDR3 is TGTGCCAGCAGCGTAGCAGAGGGGTACGAGCAGTACTTC. This chain connects TRBV9 to TRBJ2-7; tentatively, D is TRBD1 or TRBD2 (5 bases each). The V gene lost 0 bases and the J gene lost 4 bases, with 8 bases spanning the gap. CDR1 is SGDLS and CDR2 is YYNGEE in the germline V gene. CDR3 size: 13 residues.

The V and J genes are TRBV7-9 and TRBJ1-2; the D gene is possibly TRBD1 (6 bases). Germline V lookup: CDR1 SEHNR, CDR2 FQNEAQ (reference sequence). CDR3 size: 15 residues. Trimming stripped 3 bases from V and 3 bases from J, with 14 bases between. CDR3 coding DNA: TGTGCCAGCAGCTTCAGGGGAAGTATCGACTATGGCTACACCTTC. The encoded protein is CASSFRGSIDYGYTF.

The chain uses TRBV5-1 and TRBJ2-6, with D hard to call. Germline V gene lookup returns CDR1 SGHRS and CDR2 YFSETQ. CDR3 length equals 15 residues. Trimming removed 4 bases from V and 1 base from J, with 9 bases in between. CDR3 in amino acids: CASSLSLSGANVLTF. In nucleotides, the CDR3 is TGCGCCAGCAGCCTCAGCCTTTCTGGGGCCAACGTCCTGACTTTC.

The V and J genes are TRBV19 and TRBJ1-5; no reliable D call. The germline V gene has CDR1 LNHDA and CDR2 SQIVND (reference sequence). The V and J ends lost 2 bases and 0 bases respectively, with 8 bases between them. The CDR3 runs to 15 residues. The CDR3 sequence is CASSIQVNSNQPQHF. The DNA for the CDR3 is TGTGCCAGTAGTATACAGGTGAATAGCAATCAGCCCCAGCATTTT.

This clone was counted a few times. The CDR3 spells CASSTQSTLNSPLHF. The CDR3 DNA is TGTGCCAGTAGTACCCAATCGACACTGAATTCACCCCTCCACTTT. The chain links TRBV19 to TRBJ1-6, with D hard to call. The germline V gene has CDR1 LNHDA and CDR2 SQIVND (reference sequence). The CDR3 length is 15 residues. V lost 4 bases and J lost 7, with 14 bases in between.

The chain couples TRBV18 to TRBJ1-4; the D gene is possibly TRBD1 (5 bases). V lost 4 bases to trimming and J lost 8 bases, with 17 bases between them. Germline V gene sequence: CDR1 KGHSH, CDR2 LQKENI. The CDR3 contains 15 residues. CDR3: CASSQRQLQGEKLFF. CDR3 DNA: TGTGCCAGCTCACAAAGACAGCTACAAGGGGAAAAACTGTTTTTT.

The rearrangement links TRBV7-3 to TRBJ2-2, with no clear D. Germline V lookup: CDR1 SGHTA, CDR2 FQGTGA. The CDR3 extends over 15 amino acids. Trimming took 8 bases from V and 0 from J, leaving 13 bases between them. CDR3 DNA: TGTGCCAGCGGCCTCCTCGGCTCGAACACCGGGGAGCTGTTTTTT. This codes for CASGLLGSNTGELFF.